This paragraph covers one T cell receptor (beta chain) sequence. What this receptor recognizes is not known. Base qualities are not recorded, but no much larger clone differs from it by a single base. This record comes from a study of human T cells and chemical hapten exposure (dated by TCRdb to 2020 to 2022). About the study as a whole: Libraries were pooled for sequencing, and variation in per-sample TCR yields was attributed mainly to small differences in library volumes within the pool. This study followed changes in the peripheral blood TCR repertoire in vivo during primary and secondary sensitization of alopecia patients to the hapten diphenylcyclopropenone (DPC). Each blood RNA sample was used to sequence both TCR alpha and TCR beta chains.

The receptor library was made with 5' RACE. Sequencing used an Illumina MiSeq. During library preparation, unique molecular identifiers were attached to individual cDNA molecules so that TCRs could be counted in a quantitative, reproducible way. Regarding the original processing steps: Samples had a median of about 96,000 TCRs, with a range from roughly 23,224 to 700,000. The Decombinator software suite was used to annotate the V, J and CDR3 of the TCR reads. For PS versus PT1 abundance plots, all samples were subsampled to the same number of TCRs (28,000). TCRs were defined as expanded if absent before sensitization and observed at least eight times at the 2-week time point. Starting from the raw public reads, TCRdb applied fastp trimming at Q25, assembled clones with MiXCR and retained in-frame beta chains. Entries are consolidated by CDR3 protein sequence, retaining the most common genes and DNA. TCRdb's processing, not the authors', yielded these V and J calls. Across this sample there are around 82,000 distinct CDR3 sequences, with roughly 8% seen only once. Of the sample, 2% to 2.5% falls within the top ten clones.

Cut back by 6 bases and 3 bases, the V and J ends lie 14 bases apart. The germline V gene (reference sequence) yields LNHDA for CDR1 and SQIVND for CDR2. There are 14 amino acids in the CDR3, from cysteine to phenylalanine inclusive. Kept here is only the CDR3 DNA, which spans 42 bases and is read in frame from base 1. Total RNA was extracted from unfractionated whole blood that had been collected in Tempus Blood RNA tubes. About five healthy volunteers were used as TCR sequencing controls and were bled at day 0, 2 weeks and 6 weeks. On the study overall, not on this receptor specifically: After repeated subsampling, changes were observed in the strength of the expansion versus patch-test correlation and in the threshold at which the correlation became significant. No change with DPC sensitization was found in the number of TCRs above 1 in 1000 frequency, and no evidence of global repertoire structure alterations was found.

This sequence uses TRBV19 and TRBJ2-5; TRBD1 is a possible D gene, resting on 5 matching bases. The clonotype was recovered from a male donor in good health. For the CDR3, the sequence is CASSNPGLEETQYF. The DNA is TGTGCCAGTAGCAATCCAGGGCTTGAAGAGACCCAGTACTTC.